The T cell receptor beta chain under discussion was sequenced for a study of T cells expressing NK-cell markers. Study-wide background: It was from sorted CD3+CD56+NKG2C+, CD3+CD56+NKG2C- and CD3+CD56-NKG2C+ T cells that TCR beta repertoires came.

Concerning this clonotype itself: Its antigen remains unidentified.

TCRdb re-analyzed the 5' RACE reads; it lists each CDR3 protein once, without DNA. This sample's table reports approximately 440,000 distinct CDR3 sequences. This CDR3 is built from 13 residues. Per germline, CDR1 SQVTM and CDR2 ANQGSEA. Whole-study results and caveats: The study left the HCMV specificity of expanded NKG2C+ T cell clones unresolved.

The chain couples TRBV29-1 to TRBJ2-2; TCRdb reports TRBD1, a call that lacks DNA to check it against. The sequence derives from a woman aged 45-65 years in good health. Sequencing input: blood T cells: a sorted CD56 or NKG2C T cell subset, CD4+ or CD8+ T cells, or bulk PBMC T cells (not recorded which). CDR3 sequence reads: CSVDPLRTGELFF.